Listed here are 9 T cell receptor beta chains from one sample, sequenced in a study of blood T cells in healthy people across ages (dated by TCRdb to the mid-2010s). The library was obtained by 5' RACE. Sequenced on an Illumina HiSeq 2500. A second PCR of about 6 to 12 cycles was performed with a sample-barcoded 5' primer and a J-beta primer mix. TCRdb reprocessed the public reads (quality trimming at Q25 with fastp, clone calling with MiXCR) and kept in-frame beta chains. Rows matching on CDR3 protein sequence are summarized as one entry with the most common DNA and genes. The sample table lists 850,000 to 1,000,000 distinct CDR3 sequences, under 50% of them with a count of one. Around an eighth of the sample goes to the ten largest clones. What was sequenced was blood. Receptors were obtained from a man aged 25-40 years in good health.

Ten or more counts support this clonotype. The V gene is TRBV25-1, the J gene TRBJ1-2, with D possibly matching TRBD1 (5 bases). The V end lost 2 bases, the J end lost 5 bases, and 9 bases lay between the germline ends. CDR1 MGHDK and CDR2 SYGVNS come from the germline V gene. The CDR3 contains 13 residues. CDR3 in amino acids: CASSEQGGYGYTF. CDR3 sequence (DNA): TGTGCCAGCAGTGAACAGGGAGGATATGGCTACACCTTC.

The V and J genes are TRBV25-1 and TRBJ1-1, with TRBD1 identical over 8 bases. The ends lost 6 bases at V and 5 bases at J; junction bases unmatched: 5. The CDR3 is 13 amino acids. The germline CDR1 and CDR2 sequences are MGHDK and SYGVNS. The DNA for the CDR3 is TGTGCCAGCAGGGAGACAGGGGTAACTGAAGCTTTCTTT. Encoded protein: CASRETGVTEAFF.

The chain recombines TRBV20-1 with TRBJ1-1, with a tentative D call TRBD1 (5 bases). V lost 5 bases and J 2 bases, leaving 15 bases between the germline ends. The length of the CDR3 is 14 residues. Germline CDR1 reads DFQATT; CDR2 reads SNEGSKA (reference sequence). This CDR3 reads CSAAAPDRNTEAFF. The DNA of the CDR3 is TGCAGTGCTGCGGCCCCCGACAGAAACACTGAAGCTTTCTTT.

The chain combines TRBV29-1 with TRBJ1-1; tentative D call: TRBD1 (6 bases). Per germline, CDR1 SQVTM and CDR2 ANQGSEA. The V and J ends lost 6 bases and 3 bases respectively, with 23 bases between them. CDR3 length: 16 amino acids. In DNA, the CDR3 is TGCAGCGTGGTACACGAGAGAGGGGGGATTTACACTGAAGCTTTCTTT. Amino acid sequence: CSVVHERGGIYTEAFF.

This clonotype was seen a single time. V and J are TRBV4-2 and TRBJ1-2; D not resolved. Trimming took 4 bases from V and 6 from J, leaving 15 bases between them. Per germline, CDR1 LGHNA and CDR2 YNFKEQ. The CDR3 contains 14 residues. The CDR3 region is CASSPGRAADGYTF. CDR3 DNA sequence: TGTGCCAGCAGCCCGGGGAGGGCTGCGGATGGCTACACCTTC.

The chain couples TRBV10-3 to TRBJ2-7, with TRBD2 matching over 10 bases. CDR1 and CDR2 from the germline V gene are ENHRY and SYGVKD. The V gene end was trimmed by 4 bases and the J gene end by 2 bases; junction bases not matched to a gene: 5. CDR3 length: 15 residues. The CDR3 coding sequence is TGTGCCATCAGTGGGCCTAGCGGGGGCACCTACGAGCAGTACTTC. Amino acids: CAISGPSGGTYEQYF.

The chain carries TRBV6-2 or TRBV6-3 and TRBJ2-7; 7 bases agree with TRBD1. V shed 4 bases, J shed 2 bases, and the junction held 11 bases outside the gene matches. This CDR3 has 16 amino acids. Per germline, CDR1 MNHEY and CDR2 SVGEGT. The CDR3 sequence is CASSSPTGYTPYEQYF. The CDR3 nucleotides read TGTGCCAGCAGTTCCCCGACAGGGTATACTCCCTACGAGCAGTACTTC.

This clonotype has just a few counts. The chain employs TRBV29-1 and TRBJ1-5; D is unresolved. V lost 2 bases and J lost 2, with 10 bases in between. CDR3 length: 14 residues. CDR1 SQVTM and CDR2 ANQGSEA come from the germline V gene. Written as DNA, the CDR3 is TGCAGCGTTGAATTCGGGGATGGCAATCAGCCCCAGCATTTT. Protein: CSVEFGDGNQPQHF.

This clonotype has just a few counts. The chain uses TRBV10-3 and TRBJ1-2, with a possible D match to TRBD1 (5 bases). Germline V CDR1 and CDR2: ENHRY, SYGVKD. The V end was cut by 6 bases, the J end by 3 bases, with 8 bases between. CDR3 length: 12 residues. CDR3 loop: CAISGTDYGYTF. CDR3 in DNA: TGTGCCATCAGCGGGACTGACTATGGCTACACCTTC.